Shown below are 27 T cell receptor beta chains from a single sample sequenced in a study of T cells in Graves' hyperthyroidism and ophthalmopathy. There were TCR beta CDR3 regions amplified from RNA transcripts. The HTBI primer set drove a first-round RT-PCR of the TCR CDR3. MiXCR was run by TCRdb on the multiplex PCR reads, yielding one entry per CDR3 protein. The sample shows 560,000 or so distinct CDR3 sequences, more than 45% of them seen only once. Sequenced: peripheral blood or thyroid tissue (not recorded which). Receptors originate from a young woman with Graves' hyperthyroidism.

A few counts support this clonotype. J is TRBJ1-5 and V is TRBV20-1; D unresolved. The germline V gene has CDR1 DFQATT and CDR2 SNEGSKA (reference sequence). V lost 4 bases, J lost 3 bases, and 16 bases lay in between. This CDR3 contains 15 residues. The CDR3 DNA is TGCAGTGCTAACCCCGACGGAAGCTACAATCAGCCCCAGCATTTT. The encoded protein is CSANPDGSYNQPQHF.

The CDR3 sequence is CSVEDPSGYEQYF. In DNA, the CDR3 is TGCAGCGTTGAAGACCCTAGCGGGTACGAGCAGTACTTC. V and J are TRBV29-1 and TRBJ2-7; TRBD2 agrees at 8 bases. CDR3 length equals 13 residues. Per germline, CDR1 SQVTM and CDR2 ANQGSEA. Trimming at V came to 0 bases and at J to 4 bases, leaving 2 bases not matched to a gene.

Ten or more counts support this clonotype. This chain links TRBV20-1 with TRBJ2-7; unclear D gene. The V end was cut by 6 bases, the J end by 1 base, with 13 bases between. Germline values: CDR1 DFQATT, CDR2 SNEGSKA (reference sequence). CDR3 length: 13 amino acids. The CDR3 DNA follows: TGCAGTGCCCCCCTGACACCATCCTACGAGCAGTACTTC. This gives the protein CSAPLTPSYEQYF.

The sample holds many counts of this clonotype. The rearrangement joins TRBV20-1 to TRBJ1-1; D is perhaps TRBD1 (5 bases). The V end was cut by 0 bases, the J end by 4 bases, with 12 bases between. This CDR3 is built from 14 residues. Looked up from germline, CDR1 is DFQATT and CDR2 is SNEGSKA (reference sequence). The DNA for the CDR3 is TGCAGTGCTAGAGATCATTCTGGGGGCACTGAAGCTTTCTTT. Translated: CSARDHSGGTEAFF.

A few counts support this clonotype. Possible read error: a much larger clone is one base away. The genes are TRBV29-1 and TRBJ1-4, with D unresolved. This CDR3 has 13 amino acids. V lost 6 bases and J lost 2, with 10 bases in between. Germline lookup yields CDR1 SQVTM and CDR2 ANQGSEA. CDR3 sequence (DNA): TGCAGCGTCCGCCTGGGGACTAATGAAAAACTGTTTTTT. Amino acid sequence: CSVRLGTNEKLFF.

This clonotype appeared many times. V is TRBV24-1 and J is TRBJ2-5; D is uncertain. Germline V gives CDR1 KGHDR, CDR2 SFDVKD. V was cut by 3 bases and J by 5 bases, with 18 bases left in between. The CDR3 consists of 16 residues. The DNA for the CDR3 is TGTGCCACCAGTGATCGCTTTGCCTCCATGGGGGAGACCCAGTACTTC. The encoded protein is CATSDRFASMGETQYF.

CDR3 DNA: TGTGCCATCAGTGAGAAGCCCTACGAGCAGTACTTC. This sequence encodes CAISEKPYEQYF. V usage is TRBV10-3 and J usage is TRBJ2-7, with D unclear. Trimming removed 2 bases at V and 2 bases at J, with 4 bases between. The CDR3 totals 12 residues. Germline V gives CDR1 ENHRY, CDR2 SYGVKD.

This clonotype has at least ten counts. The CDR3 nucleotides are TGCAGCGTTTCTGACTACTCCCCTGAAGCTTTCTTT. It encodes CSVSDYSPEAFF. The J gene is TRBJ1-1, the V gene TRBV29-1; D is undetermined. From germline, CDR1 is SQVTM and CDR2 ANQGSEA. CDR3 length: 12 residues. V was pared by 5 bases and J by 6 bases, with 13 bases between.

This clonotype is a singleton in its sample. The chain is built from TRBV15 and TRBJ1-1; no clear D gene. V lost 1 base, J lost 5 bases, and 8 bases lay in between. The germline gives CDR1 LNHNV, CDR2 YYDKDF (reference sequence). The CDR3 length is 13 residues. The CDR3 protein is CATSRARPTEAFF. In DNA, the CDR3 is TGTGCCACCAGCAGAGCACGGCCAACTGAAGCTTTCTTT. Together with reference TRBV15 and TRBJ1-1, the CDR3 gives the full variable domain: DAMVIQNPRYQVTQFGKPVTLSCSQTLNHNVMYWYQQKSSQAPKLLFHYYDKDFNNEADTPDNFQSRRPNTSFCFLDIRSPGLGDTAMYLCATSRARPTEAFFGQGTRLTVV.

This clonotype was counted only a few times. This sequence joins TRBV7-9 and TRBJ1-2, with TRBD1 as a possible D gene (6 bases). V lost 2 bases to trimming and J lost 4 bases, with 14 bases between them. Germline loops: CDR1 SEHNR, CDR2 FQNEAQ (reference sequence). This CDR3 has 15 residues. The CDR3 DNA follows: TGTGCCAGCAGCTTAAGAACAGGGCCGAGCTATGGCTACACCTTC. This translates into CASSLRTGPSYGYTF.

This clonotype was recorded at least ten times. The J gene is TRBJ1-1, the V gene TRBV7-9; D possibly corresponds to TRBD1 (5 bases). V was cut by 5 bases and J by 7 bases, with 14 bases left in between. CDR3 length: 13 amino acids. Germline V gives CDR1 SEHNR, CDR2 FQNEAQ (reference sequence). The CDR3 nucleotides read TGTGCCAGCAGCCACTTGGAGAGGGGTGAAGCTTTCTTT. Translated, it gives CASSHLERGEAFF.

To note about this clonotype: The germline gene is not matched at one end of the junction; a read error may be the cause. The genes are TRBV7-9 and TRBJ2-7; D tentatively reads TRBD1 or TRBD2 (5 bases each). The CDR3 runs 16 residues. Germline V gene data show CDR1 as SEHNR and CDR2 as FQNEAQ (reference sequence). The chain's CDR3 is CATNSQERPGAYQQYF. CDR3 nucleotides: TGTGCCACCAACAGTCAGGAGCGACCCGGGGCCTACCAGCAGTACTTC.

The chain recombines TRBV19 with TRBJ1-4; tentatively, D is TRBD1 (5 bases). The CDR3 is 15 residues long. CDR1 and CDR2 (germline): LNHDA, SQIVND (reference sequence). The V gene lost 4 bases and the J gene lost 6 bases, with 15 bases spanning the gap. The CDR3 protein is CASSTRGPGHEKLFF. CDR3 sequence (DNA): TGTGCCAGTAGTACCCGGGGACCGGGGCATGAAAAACTGTTTTTT.

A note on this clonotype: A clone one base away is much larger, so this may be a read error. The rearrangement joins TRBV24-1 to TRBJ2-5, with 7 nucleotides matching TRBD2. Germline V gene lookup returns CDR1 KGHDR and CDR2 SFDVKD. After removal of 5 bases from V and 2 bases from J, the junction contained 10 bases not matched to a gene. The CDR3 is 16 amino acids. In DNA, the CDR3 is TGTGCCACCAGTGCCCCCGGGACTACTGGGCAAGAGACCCAGTACTTC. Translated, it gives CATSAPGTTGQETQYF.

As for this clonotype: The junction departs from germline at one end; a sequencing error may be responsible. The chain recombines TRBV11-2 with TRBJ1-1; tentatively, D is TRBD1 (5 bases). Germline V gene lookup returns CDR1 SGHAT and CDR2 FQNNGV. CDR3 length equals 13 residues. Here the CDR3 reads CASSHGGFTEAFF. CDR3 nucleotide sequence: TGCGCCAGCAGCCATGGGGGGTTCACTGAAGCTTTCTTT.

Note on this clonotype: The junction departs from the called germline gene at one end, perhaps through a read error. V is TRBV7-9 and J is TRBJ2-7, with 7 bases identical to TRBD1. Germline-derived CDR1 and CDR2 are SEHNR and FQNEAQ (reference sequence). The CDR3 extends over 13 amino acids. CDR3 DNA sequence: TGCGCCAGCAGCAACAGGGGAGTTCTCGAGCAGTACTTC. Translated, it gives CASSNRGVLEQYF.

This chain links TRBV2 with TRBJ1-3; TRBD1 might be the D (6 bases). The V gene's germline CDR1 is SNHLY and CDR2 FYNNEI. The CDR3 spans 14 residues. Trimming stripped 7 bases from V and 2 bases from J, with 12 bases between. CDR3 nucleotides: TGTGCCAGCAAGGTCTGGGGGCCTGGAAACACCATATATTTT. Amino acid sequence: CASKVWGPGNTIYF.

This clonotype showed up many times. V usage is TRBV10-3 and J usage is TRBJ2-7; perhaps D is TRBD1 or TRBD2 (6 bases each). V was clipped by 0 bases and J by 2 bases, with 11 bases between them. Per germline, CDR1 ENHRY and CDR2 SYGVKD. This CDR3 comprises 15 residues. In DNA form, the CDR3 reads TGTGCCATCAGTGAGTCGGAGGGGGTGACCTACGAGCAGTACTTC. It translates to CAISESEGVTYEQYF.

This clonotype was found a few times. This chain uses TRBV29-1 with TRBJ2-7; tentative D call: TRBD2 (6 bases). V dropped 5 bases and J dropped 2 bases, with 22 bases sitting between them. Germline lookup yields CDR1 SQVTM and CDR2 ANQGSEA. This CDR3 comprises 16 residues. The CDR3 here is CSVSLATAGNPYEQYF. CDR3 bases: TGCAGCGTTTCACTAGCTACGGCGGGTAATCCCTACGAGCAGTACTTC.

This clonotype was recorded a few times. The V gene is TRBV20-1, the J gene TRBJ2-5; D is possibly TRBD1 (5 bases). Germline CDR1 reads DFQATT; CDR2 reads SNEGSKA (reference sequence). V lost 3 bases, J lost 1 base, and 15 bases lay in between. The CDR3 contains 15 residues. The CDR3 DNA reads TGCAGTGCTAGCCCCCTCGACAGTGGCCAAGAGACCCAGTACTTC. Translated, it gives CSASPLDSGQETQYF.

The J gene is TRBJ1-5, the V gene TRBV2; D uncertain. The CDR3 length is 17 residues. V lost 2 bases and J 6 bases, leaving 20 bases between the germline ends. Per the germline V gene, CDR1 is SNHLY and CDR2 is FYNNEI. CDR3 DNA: TGTGCCAGCAGTGAACGAGTCGTCGGAGCCATTGCTCAGCCCCAGCATTTT. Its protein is CASSERVVGAIAQPQHF.

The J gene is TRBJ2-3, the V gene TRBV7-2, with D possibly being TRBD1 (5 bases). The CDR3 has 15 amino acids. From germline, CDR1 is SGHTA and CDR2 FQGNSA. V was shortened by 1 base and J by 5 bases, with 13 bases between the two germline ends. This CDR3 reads CASSLDGARIDTQYF. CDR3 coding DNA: TGTGCCAGCAGCTTAGATGGGGCGCGGATAGATACGCAGTATTTT.

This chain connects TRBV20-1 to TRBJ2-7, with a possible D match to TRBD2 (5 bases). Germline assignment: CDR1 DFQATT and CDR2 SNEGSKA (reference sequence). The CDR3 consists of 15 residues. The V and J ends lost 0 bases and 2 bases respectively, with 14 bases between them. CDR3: CSARDGVAKAYEQYF. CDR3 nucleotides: TGCAGTGCTAGAGATGGGGTAGCGAAAGCCTACGAGCAGTACTTC.

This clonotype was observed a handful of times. The CDR3 is CASSLEGAPDEKLFF. The CDR3 DNA sequence: TGTGCCAGCAGTCTAGAGGGGGCTCCGGACGAAAAACTGTTTTTT. The chain is built from TRBV2 and TRBJ1-4, with 7 bases aligning to TRBD1. The V gene's germline CDR1 is SNHLY and CDR2 FYNNEI. With V trimmed by 5 bases and J by 8 bases, 11 bases remained unmatched. CDR3 length: 15 amino acids.

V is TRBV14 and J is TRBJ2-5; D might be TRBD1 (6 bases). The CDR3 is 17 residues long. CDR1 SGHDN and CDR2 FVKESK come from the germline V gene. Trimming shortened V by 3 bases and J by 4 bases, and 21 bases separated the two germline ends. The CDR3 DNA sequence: TGTGCCAGCAGCCATCGTGCCGGGACACCGATTCGAGAGACCCAGTACTTC. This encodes CASSHRAGTPIRETQYF.

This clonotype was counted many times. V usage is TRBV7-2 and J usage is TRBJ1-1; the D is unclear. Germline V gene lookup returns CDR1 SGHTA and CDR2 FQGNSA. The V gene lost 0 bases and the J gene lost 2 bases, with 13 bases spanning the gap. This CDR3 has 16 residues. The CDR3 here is CASSLAHYPGNTEAFF. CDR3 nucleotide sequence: TGTGCCAGCAGCTTAGCGCATTACCCCGGTAACACTGAAGCTTTCTTT.

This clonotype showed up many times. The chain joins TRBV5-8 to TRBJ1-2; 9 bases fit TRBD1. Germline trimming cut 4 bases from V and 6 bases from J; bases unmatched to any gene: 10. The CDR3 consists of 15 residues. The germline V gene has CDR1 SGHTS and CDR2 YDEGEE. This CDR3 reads CASSGWDRVWDGYTF. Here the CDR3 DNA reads TGTGCCAGCAGCGGATGGGACAGGGTCTGGGATGGCTACACCTTC.